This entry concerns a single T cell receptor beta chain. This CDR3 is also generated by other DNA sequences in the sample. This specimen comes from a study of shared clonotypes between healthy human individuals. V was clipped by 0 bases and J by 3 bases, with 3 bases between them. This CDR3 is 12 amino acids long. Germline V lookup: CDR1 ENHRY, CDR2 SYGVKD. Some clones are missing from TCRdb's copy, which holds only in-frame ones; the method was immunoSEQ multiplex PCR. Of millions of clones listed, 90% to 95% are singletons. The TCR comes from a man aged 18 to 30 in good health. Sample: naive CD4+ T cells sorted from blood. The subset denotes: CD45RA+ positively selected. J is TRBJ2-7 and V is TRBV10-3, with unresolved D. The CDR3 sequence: CAISESSYEQYF. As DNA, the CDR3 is TGTGCCATCAGTGAGTCCAGCTACGAGCAGTACTTC.